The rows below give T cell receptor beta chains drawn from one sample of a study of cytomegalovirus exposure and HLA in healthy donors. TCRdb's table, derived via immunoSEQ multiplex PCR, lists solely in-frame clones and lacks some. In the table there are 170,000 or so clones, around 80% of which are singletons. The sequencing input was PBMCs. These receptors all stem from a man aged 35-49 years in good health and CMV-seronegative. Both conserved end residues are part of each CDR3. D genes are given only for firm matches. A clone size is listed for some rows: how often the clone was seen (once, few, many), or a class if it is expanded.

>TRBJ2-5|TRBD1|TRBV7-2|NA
CASSLDRRETQYF
TGTGCCAGCAGCTTGGACAGGCGGGAGACCCAGTACTTC
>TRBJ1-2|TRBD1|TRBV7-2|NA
CASSLGGTGVDYGYTF
TGTGCCAGCAGCTTAGGAGGGACAGGTGTGGACTATGGCTACACCTTC
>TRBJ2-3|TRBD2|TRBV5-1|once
CASSRDGGAADTQYF
TGCGCCAGCAGCCGGGACGGGGGGGCCGCAGATACGCAGTATTTT
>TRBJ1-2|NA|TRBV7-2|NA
CASSLGPGSDGYTF
TGTGCCAGCAGCTTAGGTCCAGGGTCCGATGGCTACACCTTC
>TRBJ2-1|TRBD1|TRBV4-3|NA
CASSHDRGRRNEQFF
TGCGCCAGCAGCCATGACAGGGGGCGCAGGAATGAGCAGTTCTTC
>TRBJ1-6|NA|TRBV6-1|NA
CASVRTGYNSPLHF
TGTGCCAGCGTCAGAACAGGGTATAATTCACCCCTCCACTTT
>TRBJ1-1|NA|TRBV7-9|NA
CASSSGGPGAFF
TGTGCCAGCAGCTCGGGGGGACCTGGGGCTTTCTTT
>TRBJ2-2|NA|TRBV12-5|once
CASGTPGEIAGELFF
TGTGCTAGTGGTACCCCGGGGGAAATTGCCGGGGAGCTGTTTTTT
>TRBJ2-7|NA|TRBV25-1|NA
CASSDWGGPYEQYF
TGTGCCAGCAGTGATTGGGGGGGGCCGTACGAGCAGTACTTC
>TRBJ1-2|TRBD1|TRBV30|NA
CAWSVAGGNNYGYTF
TGTGCCTGGAGTGTAGCAGGGGGGAACAACTATGGCTACACCTTC
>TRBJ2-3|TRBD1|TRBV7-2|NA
CASSQRTGATDTQYF
TGTGCCAGCAGCCAGCGGACAGGGGCCACAGATACGCAGTATTTT
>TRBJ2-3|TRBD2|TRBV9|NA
CASSPTGGSDTQYF
TGTGCCAGCAGCCCAACGGGGGGGTCGGATACGCAGTATTTT
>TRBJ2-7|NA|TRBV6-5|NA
CASRRTEYEQYF
TGTGCCAGCAGAAGAACCGAGTACGAGCAGTACTTC
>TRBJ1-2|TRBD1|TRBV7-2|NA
CASSQPDRPYGYTF
TGTGCCAGCAGCCAGCCGGACAGGCCGTATGGCTACACCTTC
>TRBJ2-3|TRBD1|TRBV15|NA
CATSRGRGLADTQYF
TGTGCCACCAGCAGAGGCAGGGGGCTGGCAGATACGCAGTATTTT
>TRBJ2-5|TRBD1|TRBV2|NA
CASSEPGGRVTQYF
TGTGCCAGCAGTGAACCAGGGGGCAGGGTGACCCAGTACTTC
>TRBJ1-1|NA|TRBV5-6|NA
CASSPIGGPGTEAFF
TGTGCCAGCAGCCCGATCGGGGGGCCAGGCACTGAAGCTTTCTTT
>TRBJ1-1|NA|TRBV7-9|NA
CSSSITTGEAFF
TGTTCCAGCAGCATTACGACGGGTGAAGCTTTCTTT
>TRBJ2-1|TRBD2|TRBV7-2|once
CASSLEGTSGHNEQFF
TGTGCCAGCAGCTTAGAAGGGACTAGCGGTCACAATGAGCAGTTCTTC
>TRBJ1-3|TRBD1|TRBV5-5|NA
CASSLAGQAGNTIYF
TGTGCCAGCAGCTTGGCGGGACAGGCTGGAAACACCATATATTTT
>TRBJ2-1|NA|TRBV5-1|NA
CASSLDPSSYNEQFF
TGCGCCAGCAGCTTGGATCCGAGCTCCTACAATGAGCAGTTCTTC
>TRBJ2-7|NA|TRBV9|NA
CASSQRAGSSEQYF
TGTGCCAGCAGCCAACGGGCAGGGTCGTCCGAGCAGTACTTC
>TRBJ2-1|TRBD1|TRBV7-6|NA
CASSPGQDFYNEQFF
TGTGCCAGCAGCCCAGGACAGGATTTTTACAATGAGCAGTTCTTC
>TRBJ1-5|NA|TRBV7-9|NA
CASRKSLEALRKGNQPQHF
TGTGCCAGCAGGAAATCCTTGGAGGCGTTACGAAAAGGCAATCAGCCCCAGCATTTT
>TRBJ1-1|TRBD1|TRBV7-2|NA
CASGTGANTEAFF
TGTGCCAGCGGGACAGGGGCAAACACTGAAGCTTTCTTT
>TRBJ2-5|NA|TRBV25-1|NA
CASSDSAEGWSQYF
TGTGCCAGCAGTGACTCCGCCGAGGGATGGTCCCAGTACTTC